The text below deals with one T cell receptor (beta chain). Antigen specificity is unknown. The record originates from a study of post-analysis software for immune sequencing data. About the study: Included among the disease courses, which were recorded for the cohort, were relapsing-remitting, secondary progressive and progressive-relapsing multiple sclerosis.

The CDR3 runs 13 residues. V lost 6 bases and J lost 13, with 19 bases in between. Per germline, CDR1 MDHEN and CDR2 SYDVKM. Study-wide results and caveats: Strong same-batch co-clustering of samples appeared with F measure clustering. With TRBV5-6, TRBV5-1 and TRBV20-1 included, about five TRBV segments were more frequent in patients than in controls.

Unique molecular identifiers were built into the TCR beta cDNA libraries. TCRdb re-called the PCR reads with MiXCR, one entry per CDR3 protein. The sample gives 350,000 to 500,000 distinct CDR3 sequences, more than 30% of which show up once; approximately 7.6% is in the top ten. The chain recombines TRBV28 with TRBJ2-4, with a tentative D call TRBD1 (6 bases). This TCR derives from a girl aged 2-10 years with multiple sclerosis. Material: blood. CDR3: CASRLLGQSQQYF. For the CDR3, the DNA is TGTGCCAGCAGGCTTCTCGGACAGTCTCAGCAGTACTTC.